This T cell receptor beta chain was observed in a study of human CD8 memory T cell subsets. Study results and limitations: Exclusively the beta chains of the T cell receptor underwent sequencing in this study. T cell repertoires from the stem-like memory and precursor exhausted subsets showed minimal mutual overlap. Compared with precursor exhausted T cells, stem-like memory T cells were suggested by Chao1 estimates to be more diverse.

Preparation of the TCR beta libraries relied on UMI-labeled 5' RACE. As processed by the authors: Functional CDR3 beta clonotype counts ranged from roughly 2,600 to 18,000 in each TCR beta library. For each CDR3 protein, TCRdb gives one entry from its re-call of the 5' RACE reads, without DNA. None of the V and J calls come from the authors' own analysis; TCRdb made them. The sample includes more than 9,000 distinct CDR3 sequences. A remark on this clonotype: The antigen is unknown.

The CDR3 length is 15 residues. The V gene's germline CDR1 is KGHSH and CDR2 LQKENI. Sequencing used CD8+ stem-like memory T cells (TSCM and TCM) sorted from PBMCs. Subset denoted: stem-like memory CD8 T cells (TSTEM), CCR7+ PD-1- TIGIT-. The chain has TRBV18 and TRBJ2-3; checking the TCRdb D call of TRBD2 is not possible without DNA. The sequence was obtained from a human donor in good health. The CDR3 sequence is CASSPPSGSPDTQYF.